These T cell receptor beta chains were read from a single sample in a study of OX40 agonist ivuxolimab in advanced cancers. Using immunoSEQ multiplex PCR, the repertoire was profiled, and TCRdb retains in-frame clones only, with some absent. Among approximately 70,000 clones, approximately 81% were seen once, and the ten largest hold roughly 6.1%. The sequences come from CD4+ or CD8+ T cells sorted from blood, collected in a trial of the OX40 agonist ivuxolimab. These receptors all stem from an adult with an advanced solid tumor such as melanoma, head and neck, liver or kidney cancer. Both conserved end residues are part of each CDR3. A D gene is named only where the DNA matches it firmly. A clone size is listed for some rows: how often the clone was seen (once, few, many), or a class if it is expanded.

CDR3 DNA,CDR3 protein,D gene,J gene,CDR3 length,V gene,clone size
TGCGCCAGCAGCTTGGATGGGGGGGAGCAGCCCCAGCATTTT,CASSLDGGEQPQHF,.,TRBJ1-5,14,TRBV5-1,.
TGCGCCAGCAGCTTGGGCGGGAGAAAGGACACTGAAGCTTTCTTT,CASSLGGRKDTEAFF,.,TRBJ1-1,15,TRBV5-1,few
TGTGCCAGCAGTGAAAATCCCGCCGACGAGCAGTACTTC,CASSENPADEQYF,.,TRBJ2-7,13,TRBV6-1,few
TGCGCCAGCAGCTCCAGGGTTGGATCAACTGGGGCCAACGTCCTGACTTTC,CASSSRVGSTGANVLTF,.,TRBJ2-6,17,TRBV5-1,.
TGCGCCAGCCGATCGGGACGAGTGAACACTGAAGCTTTCTTT,CASRSGRVNTEAFF,.,TRBJ1-1,14,TRBV5-1,.
TGTGCCAGCAGGGGACTAGCGGGGGACACCGGGGAGCTGTTTTTT,CASRGLAGDTGELFF,TRBD2,TRBJ2-2,15,TRBV7-8,.
TGTGCCAGCAGCCAAGATCGGGTGGGCGAGCAGTACTTC,CASSQDRVGEQYF,.,TRBJ2-7,13,TRBV4-2,.
TGCGCCAGCAGCCGCACCGGGGCGGCGAACACCGGGGAGCTGTTTTTT,CASSRTGAANTGELFF,.,TRBJ2-2,16,TRBV5-1,.
TGTGCCAGCAGCCCCACGTTCACCGGGGAGCTGTTTTTT,CASSPTFTGELFF,.,TRBJ2-2,13,TRBV9,.
TGTGCCAGCAGCTTAGATCCAGGGGGTGGCGAGCAGTACTTC,CASSLDPGGGEQYF,TRBD1,TRBJ2-7,14,TRBV7-2,.
TGTGCCAGCAGCTTATCTAGTTACACTGAAGCTTTCTTT,CASSLSSYTEAFF,.,TRBJ1-1,13,TRBV7-9,.
TGTGCCAGCAGCCCACGGACTCGGAGCTCCTACAATGAGCAGTTCTTC,CASSPRTRSSYNEQFF,.,TRBJ2-1,16,TRBV7-9,.
TGTGCCAGCAAGTGGGGGCCCGGGAGTGGCTACACCTTC,CASKWGPGSGYTF,.,TRBJ1-2,13,TRBV2,.
TGTGCCAGCAGCTTAGATCGAGAGACGCGTGAAGCTTTCTTT,CASSLDRETREAFF,.,TRBJ1-1,14,TRBV7-8,once
TGTGCCACTAAGGGTCAGGGAAGCTCAAACATTCAGTACTTC,CATKGQGSSNIQYF,.,TRBJ2-4,14,TRBV28,.
TGCGCCAGCAGCTTTAGTCAGGCAGATACGCAGTATTTT,CASSFSQADTQYF,.,TRBJ2-3,13,TRBV4-1,.
TGCGCCAGCAGCCAACGAGCGGGAGGGGAATACGAGCAGTACTTC,CASSQRAGGEYEQYF,TRBD2,TRBJ2-7,15,TRBV4-1,.